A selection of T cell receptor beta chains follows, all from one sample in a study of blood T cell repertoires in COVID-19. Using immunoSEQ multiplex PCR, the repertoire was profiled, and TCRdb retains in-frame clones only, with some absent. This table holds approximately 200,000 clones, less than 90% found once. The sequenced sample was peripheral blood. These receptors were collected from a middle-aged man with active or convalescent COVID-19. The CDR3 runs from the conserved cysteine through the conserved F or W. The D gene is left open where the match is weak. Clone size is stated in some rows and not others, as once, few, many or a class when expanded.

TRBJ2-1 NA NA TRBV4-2 CASSRRSDSYNEQFF TGTGCCAGCAGCCGCCGCAGTGACTCCTACAATGAGCAGTTCTTC
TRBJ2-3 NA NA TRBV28 CASSPPGITDTQYF TGTGCCAGCAGTCCCCCCGGGATCACAGATACGCAGTATTTT
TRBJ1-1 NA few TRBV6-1 CASSDRGRRGNSGAFF TGTGCCAGCAGTGACCGGGGGAGAAGGGGTAATTCGGGTGCTTTCTTT
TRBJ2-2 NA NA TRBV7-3 CASSIKGESTGELFF TGTGCCAGCAGCATTAAGGGGGAGAGCACCGGGGAGCTGTTTTTT
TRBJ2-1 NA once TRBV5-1 CASSLLANSYNEQFF TGCGCCAGCAGCCTGCTCGCGAACTCCTACAATGAGCAGTTCTTC
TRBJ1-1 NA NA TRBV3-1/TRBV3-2 CASSHRTEDTEAFF TGTGCCAGCAGCCACCGGACAGAGGACACTGAAGCTTTCTTT
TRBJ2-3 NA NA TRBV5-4 CASSSVVSTDTQYF TGTGCCAGCAGCTCCGTAGTAAGCACAGATACGCAGTATTTT
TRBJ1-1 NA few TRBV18 CASSPTGNPLNTEAFF TGTGCCAGCTCACCGACGGGGAACCCACTGAACACTGAAGCTTTCTTT
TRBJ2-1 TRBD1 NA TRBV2 CASSEGQGTNEQFF TGTGCCAGCAGTGAAGGACAGGGGACCAATGAGCAGTTCTTC
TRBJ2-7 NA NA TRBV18 CASSPQGLPYEQYF TGTGCCAGCTCACCACAGGGGTTGCCGTACGAGCAGTACTTC
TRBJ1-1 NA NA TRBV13 CASIMNTEAFF TGTGCCAGCATCATGAACACTGAAGCTTTCTTT
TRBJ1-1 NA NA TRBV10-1 CASSEKGLGNTEAFF TGCGCCAGCAGTGAGAAGGGGTTGGGGAACACTGAAGCTTTCTTT
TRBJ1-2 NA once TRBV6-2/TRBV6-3 CASSISYGYTF TGTGCCAGCAGTATATCTTATGGCTACACCTTC
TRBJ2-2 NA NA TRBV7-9 CASSFSGGELFF TGTGCCAGCAGCTTTTCCGGCGGGGAGCTGTTTTTT
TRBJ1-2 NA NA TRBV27 CASSFWSGNYGYTF TGTGCCAGCAGTTTTTGGTCAGGCAACTATGGCTACACCTTC
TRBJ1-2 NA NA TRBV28 CASSPEMTANYGYTF TGTGCCAGCAGCCCCGAAATGACAGCAAACTATGGCTACACCTTC
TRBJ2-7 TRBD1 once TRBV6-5 CASKGTGGDEQYF TGTGCCAGCAAGGGGACAGGGGGCGACGAGCAGTACTTC
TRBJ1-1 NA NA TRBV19 CASSIPDLNTEAFF TGTGCCAGTAGTATCCCAGATTTGAACACTGAAGCTTTCTTT
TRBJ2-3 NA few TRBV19 CASSPRVSGTDTQYF TGTGCCAGTAGTCCCAGGGTTTCGGGCACAGATACGCAGTATTTT
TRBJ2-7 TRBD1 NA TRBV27 CASSLLGQSYEQYF TGTGCCAGCAGTTTGCTGGGACAGAGCTACGAGCAGTACTTC
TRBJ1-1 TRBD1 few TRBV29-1 CSGWTGNTEAFF TGCAGCGGGTGGACAGGGAACACTGAAGCTTTCTTT
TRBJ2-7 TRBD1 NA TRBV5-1 CASSTGTVSYEQYF TGCGCCAGCAGCACTGGGACAGTCTCCTACGAGCAGTACTTC
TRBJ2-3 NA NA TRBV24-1 CATSDSGGSGDTQYF TGTGCCACCAGTGATTCCGGGGGTTCAGGAGATACGCAGTATTTT